The entry below gives a single T cell receptor beta chain sequence along with its context. No antigen is known for it. The data stem from a study of T cell repertoires in cytomegalovirus infection. Study information: CMV infection and matching HLA type were both indicated by public TCR beta signatures.

TCRdb analysed the reads with MiXCR anew, one entry per CDR3 protein. The sample consists of fewer than 85,000 distinct CDR3 sequences, 3% to 4.5% of them appearing once. Study-wide results and limits: Ex vivo, HLA-C-restricted CMV-specific TCR beta clonotypes prevailed over the rest of the response. The study identified carriers of CMV plus the relevant HLA from cumulative public TCR beta family frequency.

Germline V gene data show CDR1 as ENHRY and CDR2 as SYGVKD. Trimming removed 2 bases from V and 4 bases from J, with 8 bases in between. The CDR3 runs to 13 residues. This clonotype was obtained from a human donor in good health (CMV status not recorded). Some clones in this sample may be carry-over from other donors' samples. This chain joins TRBV10-3 and TRBJ1-2; tentatively, D is TRBD1 (6 bases). Sample: PBMCs. Here the CDR3 reads CAISETGTYGYTF. In DNA form, the CDR3 reads TGTGCCATCAGTGAGACAGGGACCTATGGCTACACCTTC.